This T cell receptor (beta chain) was recorded in a study of OX40 agonist ivuxolimab in advanced cancers. For the study in its entirety: Ivuxolimab was an agonistic, fully human IgG2 monoclonal antibody directed against OX40 (CD134), a costimulatory receptor. Partial responses were achieved by three dose-escalation patients, of whom one had hepatocellular carcinoma and two had cutaneous melanoma. In the dose-escalation cohort, more than 75% of patients were male, and the mean age was approximately 60 years, with a range of roughly 23 to 85. Patients were allowed to have had prior anti-PD-1, anti-PD-L1 or anti-CTLA-4 therapy, and about 40% of the dose-escalation patients had been treated with checkpoint inhibitors. The monotherapy dose-escalation portion (N ≈ 56 patients) of the phase I ivuxolimab trial is reported in the paper. Intravenous ivuxolimab was administered to patients every 2 weeks at six dose levels: 0.01, 0.1, 0.3, 1.5, 3 and 10 mg/kg. Peripheral TCRbeta sequencing aimed to test whether ivuxolimab altered TCR sequence diversity and caused clonal T-cell expansion. Among the 52 dose-escalation patients, around 19 had hepatocellular carcinoma, 15 or so melanoma, 9 renal cell carcinoma and 9 head and neck cancer.

For sequencing of the TCRbeta CDR3 region, genomic DNA was extracted from the sorted cells. TCRbeta CDR3 regions were sequenced using the immunoSEQ Assay. TCRdb re-hosts the immuneACCESS table, in-frame sequences only. Its copies lack some clones; in the studies checked, an unresolved V gene accounts for under half of them, and the cause for the rest is not known. This sample has 98,000 or so clones in its table, and about 86% of those were observed once. The top ten constitute about 1.6% of the sample. Patients with autoimmune disease history or receiving systemic immunosuppression were excluded from the trial. In every dose cohort, peripheral blood was drawn for TCR sequencing at baseline, cycle 4 day 1, and cycle 7 day 1. The samples were taken from a phase I, first-in-human, multicenter, open-label dose-escalation trial of ivuxolimab. Adults with locally advanced or metastatic melanoma, renal cell carcinoma, hepatocellular carcinoma or head and neck squamous cell carcinoma were enrolled in the trial. Before TCR sequencing, CD4+ T cells and CD8+ T cells were sorted from peripheral blood as separate populations.

General conclusions and limits of the study: Clonal expansion of both CD4+ and CD8+ blood T cells was observed from baseline to week 6 at doses 0.1 to 3.0 mg/kg. After ivuxolimab, CD8+ T cells had more expanded clones than CD4+ T cells on average. Which antigens the clonally expanded peripheral T cells were specific for was not determined. In the 0.1-3.0 mg/kg groups, partial responders were among the patients with the lowest normalized peripheral clonal expansion, particularly in CD8+ T cells. Low levels of normalized T-cell clonal expansion were also seen in some patients who did not respond.

Of note for this clone: The specificity of this receptor is unknown. One base away there is no much larger clone; base qualities are not given.

Here the sequenced sample was CD4+ or CD8+ T cells sorted from blood, taken in a trial of the OX40 agonist ivuxolimab. This TCR was recovered from an adult with an advanced solid tumor such as melanoma, head and neck, liver or kidney cancer.

The nucleotide sequence is TGTGCCAGCAGCCCATACCGGGACCACAATGAGCAGTTCTTC. Translated, this is CASSPYRDHNEQFF. The chain was built from TRBV7-2 and TRBJ2-1, with the D call tentatively TRBD1 or TRBD2, each fitting 5 bases. V is pared back by 5 bases and J by 5 bases, with 13 bases lying between the germline termini. Reading the germline V gene gives CDR1 SGHTA and CDR2 FQGNSA. Spanning cysteine to phenylalanine, the CDR3 consists of 14 amino acids. CDR3 DNA is the only sequence kept; it has 42 bases, read in frame from the first base.